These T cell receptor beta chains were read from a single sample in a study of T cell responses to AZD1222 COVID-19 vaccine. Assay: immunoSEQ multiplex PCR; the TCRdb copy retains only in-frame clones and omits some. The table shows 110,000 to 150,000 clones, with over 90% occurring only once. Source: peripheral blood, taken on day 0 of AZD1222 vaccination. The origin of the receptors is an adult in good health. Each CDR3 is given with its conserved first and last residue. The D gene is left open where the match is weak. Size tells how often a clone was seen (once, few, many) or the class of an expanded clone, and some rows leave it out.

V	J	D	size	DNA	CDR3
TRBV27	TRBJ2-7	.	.	TGTGCCAGCAGTAGCGACGGGGTCGCCTACGAGCAGTACTTC	CASSSDGVAYEQYF
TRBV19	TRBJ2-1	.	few	TGTGCCAGTAGTCTCGATCTAACGGGGGAGGCCTACAATGAGCAGTTCTTC	CASSLDLTGEAYNEQFF
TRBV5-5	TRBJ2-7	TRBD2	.	TGTGCCAGCAGCTTGGCTGGCGGGGGAACCTACGAGCAGTACTTC	CASSLAGGGTYEQYF
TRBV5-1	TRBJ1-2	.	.	TGCGCCAGCAGCTCCAGGGATCACTATGGCTACACCTTC	CASSSRDHYGYTF
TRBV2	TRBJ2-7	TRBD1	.	TGTGCCAGCAGGATCAGGACAGGAACCTACGAGCAGTACTTC	CASRIRTGTYEQYF
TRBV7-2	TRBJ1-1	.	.	TGTGCCAGCAGCTTAGGTTGGGGGCCGGGAACTGAAGCTTTCTTT	CASSLGWGPGTEAFF
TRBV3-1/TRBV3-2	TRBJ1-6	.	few	TGTGCCAGCAGCCAAGGGACAGTAAGCTTTAATTCACCCCTCCACTTT	CASSQGTVSFNSPLHF
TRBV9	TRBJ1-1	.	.	TGTGCCAGCAGCTCCGTAGCGGGAGTAAGCGACACTGAAGCTTTCTTT	CASSSVAGVSDTEAFF
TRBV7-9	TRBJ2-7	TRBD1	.	TGTGCCAGCACCCCGACAGGGCGGAACGAGCAGTACTTC	CASTPTGRNEQYF
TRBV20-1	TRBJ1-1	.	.	TGCAGTGCTAGACACCGAGCTGAAGCTTTCTTT	CSARHRAEAFF
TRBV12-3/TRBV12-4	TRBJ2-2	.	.	TGTGCCAGCAGCCTCAGTCGGGAGCTGTTTTTT	CASSLSRELFF
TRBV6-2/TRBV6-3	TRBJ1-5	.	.	TGTGCCAGCAGTTTAGAACGACAGGTCAGCAATCAGCCCCAGCATTTT	CASSLERQVSNQPQHF
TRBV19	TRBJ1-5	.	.	TGTGCCAGTAGTAGCAGGGATAGCAATCAGCCCCAGCATTTT	CASSSRDSNQPQHF
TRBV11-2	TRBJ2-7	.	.	TGTGCCAGCAGCTTAGATTCGGAATCCACCTACGAGCAGTACTTC	CASSLDSESTYEQYF
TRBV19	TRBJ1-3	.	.	TGTGCCAGTAGTATTCTGGATTCTTTCTCTGGAAACACCATATATTTT	CASSILDSFSGNTIYF
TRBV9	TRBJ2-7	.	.	TGTGCCAGCAGCAAAGACACCGGCTACGAGCAGTACTTC	CASSKDTGYEQYF
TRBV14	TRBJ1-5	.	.	TGTGCCAGCATTGAGGAAGGACAGCCCCAGCATTTT	CASIEEGQPQHF
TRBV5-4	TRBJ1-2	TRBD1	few	TGTGCCAGCAGCTTGGAGACAGGGAATGGCTACACCTTC	CASSLETGNGYTF